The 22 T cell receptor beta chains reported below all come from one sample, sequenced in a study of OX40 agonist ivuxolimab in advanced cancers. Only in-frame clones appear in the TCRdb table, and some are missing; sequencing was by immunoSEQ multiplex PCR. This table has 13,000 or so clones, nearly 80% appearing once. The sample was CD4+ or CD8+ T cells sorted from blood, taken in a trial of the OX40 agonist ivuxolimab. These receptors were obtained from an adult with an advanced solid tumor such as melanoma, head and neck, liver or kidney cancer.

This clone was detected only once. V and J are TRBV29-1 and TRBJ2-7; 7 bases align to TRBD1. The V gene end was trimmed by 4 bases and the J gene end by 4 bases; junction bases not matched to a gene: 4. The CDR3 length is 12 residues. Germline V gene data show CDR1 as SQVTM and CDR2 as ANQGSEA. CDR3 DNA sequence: TGCAGCGTTGTTGAACAGGGGTACGAGCAGTACTTC. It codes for CSVVEQGYEQYF.

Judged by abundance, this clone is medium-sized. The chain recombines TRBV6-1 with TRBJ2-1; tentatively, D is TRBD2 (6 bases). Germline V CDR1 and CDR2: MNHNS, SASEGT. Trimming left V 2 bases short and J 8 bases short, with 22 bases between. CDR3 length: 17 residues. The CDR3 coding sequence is TGTGCCAGCAGTGAAATCCTAGGCGGCGGGGTCGGGGATGAGCAGTTCTTC. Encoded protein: CASSEILGGGVGDEQFF.

CDR3 amino acids: CASSSHLGGSVSNQPQHF. The CDR3 region has the DNA TGTGCCAGCAGCTCCCACCTGGGGGGATCCGTTAGCAATCAGCCCCAGCATTTT. V gene TRBV7-9 combines with J gene TRBJ1-5; D is perhaps TRBD1 (5 bases). Germline CDR1 and CDR2: SEHNR and FQNEAQ (reference sequence). Trimming took 4 bases from V and 0 from J, leaving 19 bases between them. This CDR3 spans 18 amino acids.

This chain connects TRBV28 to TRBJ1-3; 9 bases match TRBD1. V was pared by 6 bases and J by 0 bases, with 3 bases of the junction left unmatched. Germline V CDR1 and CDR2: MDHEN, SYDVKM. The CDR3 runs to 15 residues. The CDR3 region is CASRGTGRSGNTIYF. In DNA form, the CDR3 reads TGTGCCAGCAGGGGGACAGGGCGCTCTGGAAACACCATATATTTT.

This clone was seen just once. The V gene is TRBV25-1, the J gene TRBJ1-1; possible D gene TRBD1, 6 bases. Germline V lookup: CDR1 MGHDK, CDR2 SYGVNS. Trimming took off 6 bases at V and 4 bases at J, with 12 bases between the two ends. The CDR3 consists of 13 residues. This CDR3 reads CASSPQGPTEAFF. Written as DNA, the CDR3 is TGTGCCAGCAGCCCACAGGGCCCCACTGAAGCTTTCTTT.

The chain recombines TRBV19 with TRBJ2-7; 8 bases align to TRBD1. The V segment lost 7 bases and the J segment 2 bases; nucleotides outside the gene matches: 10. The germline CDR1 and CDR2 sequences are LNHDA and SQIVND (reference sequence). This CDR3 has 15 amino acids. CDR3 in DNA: TGTGCCAGTACCCCTACCGGGACAGGCGCCTACGAGCAGTACTTC. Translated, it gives CASTPTGTGAYEQYF. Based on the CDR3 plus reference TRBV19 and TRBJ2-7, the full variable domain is DGGITQSPKYLFRKEGQNVTLSCEQNLNHDAMYWYRQDPGQGLRLIYYSQIVNDFQKGDIAEGYSVSREKKESFPLTVTSAQKNPTAFYLCASTPTGTGAYEQYFGPGTRLTVT.

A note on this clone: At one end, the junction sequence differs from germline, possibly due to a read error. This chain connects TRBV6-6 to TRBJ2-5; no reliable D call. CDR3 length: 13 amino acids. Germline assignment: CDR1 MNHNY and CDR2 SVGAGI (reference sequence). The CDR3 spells CASSYQPQEAQYF. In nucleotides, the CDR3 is TGTGCCAGCAGTTATCAACCCCAAGAGGCCCAGTACTTC.

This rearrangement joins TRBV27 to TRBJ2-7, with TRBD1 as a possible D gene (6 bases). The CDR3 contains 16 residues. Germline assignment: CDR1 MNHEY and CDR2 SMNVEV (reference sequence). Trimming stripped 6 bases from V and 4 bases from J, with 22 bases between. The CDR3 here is CASSTTGSLTNYEQYF. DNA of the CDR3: TGTGCCAGCAGCACTACAGGGTCCTTAACTAATTACGAGCAGTACTTC.

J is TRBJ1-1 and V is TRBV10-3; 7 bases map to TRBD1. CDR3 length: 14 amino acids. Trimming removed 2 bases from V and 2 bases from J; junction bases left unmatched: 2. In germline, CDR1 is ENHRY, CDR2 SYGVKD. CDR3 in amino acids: CAISEEGANTEAFF. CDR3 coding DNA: TGTGCCATCAGTGAGGAGGGGGCAAACACTGAAGCTTTCTTT.

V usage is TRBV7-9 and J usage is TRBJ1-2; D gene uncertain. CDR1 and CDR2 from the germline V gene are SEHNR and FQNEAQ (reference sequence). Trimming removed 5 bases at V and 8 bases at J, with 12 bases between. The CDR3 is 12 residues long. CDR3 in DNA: TGTGCCAGCAGCCAAGGACTTGAGGGCTACACCTTC. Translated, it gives CASSQGLEGYTF.

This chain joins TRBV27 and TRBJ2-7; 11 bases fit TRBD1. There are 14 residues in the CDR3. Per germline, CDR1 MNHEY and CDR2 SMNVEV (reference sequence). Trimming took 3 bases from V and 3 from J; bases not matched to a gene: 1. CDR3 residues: CASSFGTGGYEQYF. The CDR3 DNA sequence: TGTGCCAGCAGTTTTGGGACAGGGGGCTACGAGCAGTACTTC.

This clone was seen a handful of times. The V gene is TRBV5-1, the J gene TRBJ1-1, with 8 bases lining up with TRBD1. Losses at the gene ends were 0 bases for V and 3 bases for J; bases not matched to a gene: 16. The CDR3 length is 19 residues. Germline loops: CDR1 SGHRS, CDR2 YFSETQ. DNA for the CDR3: TGCGCCAGCAGCTTGGGCCCGGCAGGGGGCAAAGGGGCGGACACTGAAGCTTTCTTT. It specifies CASSLGPAGGKGADTEAFF.

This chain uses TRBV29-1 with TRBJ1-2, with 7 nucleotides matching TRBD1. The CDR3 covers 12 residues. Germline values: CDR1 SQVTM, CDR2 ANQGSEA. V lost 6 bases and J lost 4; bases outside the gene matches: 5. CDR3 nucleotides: TGCAGCGTCGACAGGGAACTCTATGGCTACACCTTC. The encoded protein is CSVDRELYGYTF. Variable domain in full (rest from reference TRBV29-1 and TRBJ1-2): SAVISQKPSRDICQRGTSLTIQCQVDSQVTMMFWYRQQPGQSLTLIATANQGSEATYESGFVIDKFPISRPNLTFSTLTVSNMSPEDSSIYLCSVDRELYGYTFGSGTRLTVV.

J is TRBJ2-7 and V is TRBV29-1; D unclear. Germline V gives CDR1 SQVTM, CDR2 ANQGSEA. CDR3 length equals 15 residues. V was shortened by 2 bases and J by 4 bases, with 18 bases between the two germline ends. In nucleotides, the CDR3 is TGCAGCGTTGAAAGCTCGACTTCCCAATCTTACGAGCAGTACTTC. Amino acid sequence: CSVESSTSQSYEQYF.

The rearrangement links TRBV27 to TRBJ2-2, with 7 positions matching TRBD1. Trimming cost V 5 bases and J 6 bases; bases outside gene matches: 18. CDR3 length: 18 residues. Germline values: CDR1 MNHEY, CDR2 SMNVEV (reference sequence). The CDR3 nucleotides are TGTGCCAGCAGTCCAGGCAGGAGGACAGGAGTTTCTCCCGGGGAGCTGTTTTTT. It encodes CASSPGRRTGVSPGELFF.

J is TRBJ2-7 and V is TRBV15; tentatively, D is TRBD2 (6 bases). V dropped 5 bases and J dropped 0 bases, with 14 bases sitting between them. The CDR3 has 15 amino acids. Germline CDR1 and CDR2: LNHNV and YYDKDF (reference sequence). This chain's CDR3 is CATSPDVGGSYEQYF. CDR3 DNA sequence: TGTGCCACCAGCCCCGATGTCGGGGGCTCCTACGAGCAGTACTTC.

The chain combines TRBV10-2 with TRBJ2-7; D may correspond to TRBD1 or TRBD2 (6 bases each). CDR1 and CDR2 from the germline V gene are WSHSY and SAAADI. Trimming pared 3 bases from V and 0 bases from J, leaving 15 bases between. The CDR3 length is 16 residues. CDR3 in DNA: TGCGCCAGCAGTGAAGAGGAGGGGGAAAACTCCTACGAGCAGTACTTC. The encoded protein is CASSEEEGENSYEQYF.

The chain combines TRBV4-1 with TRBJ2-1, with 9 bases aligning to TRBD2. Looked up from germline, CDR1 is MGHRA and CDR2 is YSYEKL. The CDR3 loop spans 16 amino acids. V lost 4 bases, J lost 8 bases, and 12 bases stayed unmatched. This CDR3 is CASSPPRWRGGYEQFF. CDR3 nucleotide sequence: TGCGCCAGCAGCCCTCCGCGGTGGCGGGGGGGCTATGAGCAGTTCTTC.

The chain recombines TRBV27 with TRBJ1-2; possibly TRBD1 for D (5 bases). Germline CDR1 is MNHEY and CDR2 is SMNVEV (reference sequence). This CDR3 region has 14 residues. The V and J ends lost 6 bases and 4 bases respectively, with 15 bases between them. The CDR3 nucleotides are TGTGCCAGCAGCTTCCTGGGGCAGTCCTATGGCTACACCTTC. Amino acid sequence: CASSFLGQSYGYTF.

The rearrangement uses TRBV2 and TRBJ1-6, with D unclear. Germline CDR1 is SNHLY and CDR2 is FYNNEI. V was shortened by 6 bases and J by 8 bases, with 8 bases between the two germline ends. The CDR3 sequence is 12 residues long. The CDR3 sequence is CASRDNYSPLHF. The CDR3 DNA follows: TGTGCCAGCAGGGATAATTATTCACCCCTCCACTTT. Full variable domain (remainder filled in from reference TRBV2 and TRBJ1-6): EPEVTQTPSHQVTQMGQEVILRCVPISNHLYFYWYRQILGQKVEFLVSFYNNEISEKSEIFDDQFSVERPDGSNFTLKIRSTKLEDSAMYFCASRDNYSPLHFGNGTRLTVT.

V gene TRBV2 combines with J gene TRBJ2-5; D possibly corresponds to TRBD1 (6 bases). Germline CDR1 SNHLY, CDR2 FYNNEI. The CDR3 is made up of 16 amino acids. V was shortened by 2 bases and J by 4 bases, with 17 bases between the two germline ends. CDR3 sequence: CASSERGTLRGETQYF. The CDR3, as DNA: TGTGCCAGCAGTGAAAGAGGAACTCTCAGGGGAGAGACCCAGTACTTC.

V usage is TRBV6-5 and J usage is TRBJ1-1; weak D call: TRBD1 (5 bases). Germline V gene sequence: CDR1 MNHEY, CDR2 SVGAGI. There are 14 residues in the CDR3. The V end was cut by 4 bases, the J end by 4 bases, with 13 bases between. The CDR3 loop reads CASSFREGATEAFF. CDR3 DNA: TGTGCCAGCAGTTTTAGGGAAGGGGCCACTGAAGCTTTCTTT.